The text below deals with one T cell receptor beta chain. Its antigen is unknown. These data are taken from a study of graft-versus-host responses after intestinal transplantation. Study-level points and caveats: Recipient marrow held GvH clones, some first seen in ileum or blood. Subjects displaying graft-donor T cell macrochimerism possessed elevated graft-versus-host to host-versus-graft clonal ratios inside allografts.

CDR3 size: 17 residues. The germline gives CDR1 MDHEN, CDR2 SYDVKM. Trimming pared 6 bases from V and 7 bases from J, leaving 25 bases between. The data were produced by immunoSEQ multiplex PCR, yet TCRdb's version contains in-frame clones alone and is incomplete. This sample has 85,000 to 100,000 clones, with approximately 90% found just once. This sequence originates from a human donor who was the organ donor for an intestinal transplant. The V gene is TRBV28, the J gene TRBJ1-5; perhaps TRBD1 as D (5 bases). This material consisted of unstimulated CD4+ T cells sorted from spleen or lymph node cells, taken before transplant. This CDR3 reads CASRPTGGAGVRQPQHF. As DNA, the CDR3 is TGTGCCAGCAGACCAACCGGGGGTGCCGGTGTTAGGCAGCCCCAGCATTTT.